This T cell receptor beta chain was identified during a study of T cells in Graves' hyperthyroidism and ophthalmopathy (dated by TCRdb to between 2018 and 2020). Study-wide context: Peripheral blood samples were taken at initial diagnosis, before any treatment was given. To identify distinguishing TCR V-J signatures, a discovery cohort of roughly 100 patients was used, comprising 43 with Graves' ophthalmopathy and some 57 with stable Graves' hyperthyroidism. Prospective prediction of ophthalmopathy was tested in an independent validation cohort of 18 hyperthyroidism patients and approximately 17 patients who later progressed to ophthalmopathy. The roughly 90 discovery patients were divided at random into training and test sets in a 7:3 ratio. Thyroid tissue and blood T-cell repertoires from about six Graves' hyperthyroidism patients were also compared in the study. Once sampling was done, hyperthyroidism patients were given methimazole at a starting dose of 30 mg daily, whereas ophthalmopathy patients were given high-dose intravenous methylprednisolone. TCR Vbeta CDR3 sequencing of some 140 peripheral blood samples (more than 40 ophthalmopathy, roughly 72 hyperthyroidism and roughly 17 progressor patients) is reported in the paper. General conclusions and limits of the study: In cross-validation, a model built on a 13 V-J signature told ophthalmopathy apart from stable hyperthyroidism with under 90% sensitivity and approximately 81% specificity, and in testing the same model reached 80%/75%. Blood samples also contained most of the expanded thyroid clonotypes (frequency above 0.001), which suggests that blood repertoires may reflect thyroid immune responses. In validation, the model predicted progression to ophthalmopathy with roughly 70% sensitivity and approximately 72% specificity, a median of about 6 months before onset. Sample size was not statistically predetermined, and blinding of investigators to group allocation was not performed.

The TCR beta CDR3 regions were amplified from RNA transcripts. For the first round of RT-PCR on the TCR CDR3, the HTBI primer set was used together with the Qiagen OneStep RT-PCR kit. A second multiplex PCR round built the libraries, followed by size selection and purification. The libraries were sequenced on an Illumina HiSeq2000 using paired-end 100 bp reads. On the authors' methods: SOAPnuke was used to process the raw data, with reads discarded if the reads contained adapters or uncalled bases, had a mean Phred below 15, or lacked an exact constant-primer or identifier match. High-quality paired reads were merged with COPE v1.2.5, and unique nucleotide sequences were defined as clonotypes. MiTCR v1.1 was used to align the clonotypes against IMGT TRBV, TRBD and TRBJ reference segments. Analysis was restricted to V-J combinations with a frequency above 0.0001, which covered roughly 99% of repertoires. A TCS score was defined as the ratio of F50 (clonal expansion) to E x V (chaos), with BLOSUM62-based TCRdist applied between CDR3 peptides within each V-J. Welch's t-statistics and random forest reduced fewer than 600 V-J features to about 13, which were used in a naive Bayes classifier (R e1071). Starting from the raw public reads, TCRdb applied fastp trimming at Q25, assembled clones with MiXCR and retained in-frame beta chains. Every distinct CDR3 protein forms one entry, paired with its most common genes and DNA. TCRdb, not the authors, supplied the V and J calls. The sample table shows around 350,000 distinct CDR3 sequences, and 15% to 20% are seen once. The ten most abundant clones make up 30% to 35% of the sample.

Hyperthyroidism patients were newly diagnosed, had a disease duration of under 2 months, and were aged 18 to 65 years. The study excluded patients with uncontrolled infections, other autoimmune diseases, pregnancy or lactation. Clinical symptoms, serum thyroxine and TRAb, thyroid ultrasound, and orbital computed tomography formed the basis for the diagnoses. Blood from progressor patients was drawn when they were first diagnosed with hyperthyroidism, before any ophthalmopathy symptoms appeared. PBMCs were isolated from about 9.2 ml of fresh peripheral blood by Ficoll-Paque density gradient centrifugation. Patients classed as progressors first received a Graves' hyperthyroidism diagnosis and then went on to develop ophthalmopathy during follow-up. Trizol reagent was used to extract total RNA, and RNA quality was then checked on an Agilent 2100 Bioanalyzer. The CDR3 spans 14 residues, from the cysteine through the phenylalanine. Of the read, only the CDR3 DNA is kept; its 42 bases are in frame from base 1. At the junction V is shortened by 6 bases and J by 3 bases, with 12 bases in between. For CDR1 and CDR2, the germline V gene lists MDHEN and SYDVKM.

This clonotype has a count of ten or more. Which antigen it targets is not known. No base qualities exist here, and no much larger clone lies one base off it. The clonotype originates from a woman younger than 45 with Graves' hyperthyroidism that later progressed to Graves' ophthalmopathy. The chain is made from TRBV28 and TRBJ1-5; D gene: possibly TRBD1, on 5 matching bases. The material sequenced was blood. The DNA is as follows: TGTGCCAGCAGATACAGACAGAACAATCAGCCCCAGCATTTT. Its protein is CASRYRQNNQPQHF.